The rows below give T cell receptor beta chains drawn from one sample of a study of T cells in Graves' hyperthyroidism and ophthalmopathy. One entry per CDR3 protein, called by TCRdb with MiXCR from the multiplex PCR reads. The table lists some 510,000 distinct CDR3 sequences, less than 25% of them singletons. The sequenced material came from blood. The receptor set was obtained from a young man with Graves' hyperthyroidism. CDR3s include the opening cysteine and the closing phenylalanine or tryptophan. Fields, in order: D gene, clone size, V gene, CDR3 length, J gene, CDR3 DNA, CDR3 protein. The D gene is left open where the match is weak. Clone size appears in some rows only: once, few, many, or a class for an expanded clone.

d_gene: -
abundance: -
v_gene: TRBV6-2/TRBV6-3
len: 16
j_gene: TRBJ1-2
CDR3nt: TGTGCCAGCAGTTCCTGGACAGTTCGGGCTAACTATGGCTACACCTTC
CDR3aa: CASSSWTVRANYGYTF

d_gene: -
abundance: many
v_gene: TRBV11-2
len: 13
j_gene: TRBJ2-7
CDR3nt: TGTGCCAGCAGCCCCACACTAGCCTACGAGCAGTACTTC
CDR3aa: CASSPTLAYEQYF

d_gene: -
abundance: many
v_gene: TRBV12-3/TRBV12-4
len: 14
j_gene: TRBJ2-7
CDR3nt: TGTGCCAGCAGTCCCTCGGCAGGGACGTACGAGCAGTACTTC
CDR3aa: CASSPSAGTYEQYF

d_gene: -
abundance: few
v_gene: TRBV18
len: 15
j_gene: TRBJ1-6
CDR3nt: TGTGCCAGCTCACCATGGCGGGGACTCAATTCACCCCTCCACTTT
CDR3aa: CASSPWRGLNSPLHF

d_gene: -
abundance: -
v_gene: TRBV9
len: 14
j_gene: TRBJ2-7
CDR3nt: TGTGCCAGCAGCGCGACCGGGACAACCTACGAGCAGTACTTC
CDR3aa: CASSATGTTYEQYF

d_gene: -
abundance: many
v_gene: TRBV6-1
len: 15
j_gene: TRBJ2-6
CDR3nt: TGTGCCAGCATCGACTTAGGCTCTGGGGCCAACGTCCTGACTTTC
CDR3aa: CASIDLGSGANVLTF

d_gene: -
abundance: many
v_gene: TRBV6-2/TRBV6-3
len: 12
j_gene: TRBJ1-1
CDR3nt: TGTGCCAGCAGTTACGGATACACTGAAGCTTTCTTT
CDR3aa: CASSYGYTEAFF

d_gene: TRBD1
abundance: -
v_gene: TRBV28
len: 15
j_gene: TRBJ1-2
CDR3nt: TGTGCCAGCAGTAGACCGTCCGGACAGGGACATGGCTACACCTTC
CDR3aa: CASSRPSGQGHGYTF

d_gene: TRBD1
abundance: -
v_gene: TRBV4-1
len: 16
j_gene: TRBJ1-3
CDR3nt: TGCGCCAGCAGCCGGAGGGACAGGGACTCTGGAAACACCATATATTTT
CDR3aa: CASSRRDRDSGNTIYF

d_gene: -
abundance: -
v_gene: TRBV7-9
len: 12
j_gene: TRBJ2-5
CDR3nt: TGTGCCAGCAGCGCCACTCTAGAGACCCAGTACTTC
CDR3aa: CASSATLETQYF

d_gene: -
abundance: many
v_gene: TRBV6-5
len: 14
j_gene: TRBJ2-7
CDR3nt: TGTGCCAGCAGTTCCGAGGGTAGAATCTACGAGCAGTACTTC
CDR3aa: CASSSEGRIYEQYF

d_gene: -
abundance: -
v_gene: TRBV4-1
len: 15
j_gene: TRBJ1-1
CDR3nt: TGCGCCAGCAGCCCCTCAGGGTGGAAAAACACTGAAGCTTTCTTT
CDR3aa: CASSPSGWKNTEAFF

d_gene: -
abundance: -
v_gene: TRBV11-2
len: 14
j_gene: TRBJ1-2
CDR3nt: TGTGCCAGCAGCTTATGGGGAGCGCTCTATGGCTACACCTTC
CDR3aa: CASSLWGALYGYTF

d_gene: -
abundance: many
v_gene: TRBV20-1
len: 15
j_gene: TRBJ1-5
CDR3nt: TGCAGTGCTAGAGAACAGGCCTTTAGCAATCAGCCCCAGCATTTT
CDR3aa: CSAREQAFSNQPQHF

d_gene: -
abundance: many
v_gene: TRBV6-5
len: 17
j_gene: TRBJ1-1
CDR3nt: TGTGCCAGCAGTTACAGGCAGGGAGGAGGGATGAACACTGAAGCTTTCTTT
CDR3aa: CASSYRQGGGMNTEAFF

d_gene: -
abundance: few
v_gene: TRBV7-7
len: 13
j_gene: TRBJ1-1
CDR3nt: TGTGCTAGCAGCCTCCGTAAGAACACTGAAGCTTTCTTT
CDR3aa: CASSLRKNTEAFF

d_gene: -
abundance: many
v_gene: TRBV7-9
len: 12
j_gene: TRBJ2-7
CDR3nt: TGTGCCAGCAGTCCAGGGTATCACGAGCAGTACTTC
CDR3aa: CASSPGYHEQYF

d_gene: -
abundance: few
v_gene: TRBV10-3
len: 15
j_gene: TRBJ1-3
CDR3nt: TGTGCCACACAAGGGGCCGCTGACTCTGGAAACACCATATATTTT
CDR3aa: CATQGAADSGNTIYF